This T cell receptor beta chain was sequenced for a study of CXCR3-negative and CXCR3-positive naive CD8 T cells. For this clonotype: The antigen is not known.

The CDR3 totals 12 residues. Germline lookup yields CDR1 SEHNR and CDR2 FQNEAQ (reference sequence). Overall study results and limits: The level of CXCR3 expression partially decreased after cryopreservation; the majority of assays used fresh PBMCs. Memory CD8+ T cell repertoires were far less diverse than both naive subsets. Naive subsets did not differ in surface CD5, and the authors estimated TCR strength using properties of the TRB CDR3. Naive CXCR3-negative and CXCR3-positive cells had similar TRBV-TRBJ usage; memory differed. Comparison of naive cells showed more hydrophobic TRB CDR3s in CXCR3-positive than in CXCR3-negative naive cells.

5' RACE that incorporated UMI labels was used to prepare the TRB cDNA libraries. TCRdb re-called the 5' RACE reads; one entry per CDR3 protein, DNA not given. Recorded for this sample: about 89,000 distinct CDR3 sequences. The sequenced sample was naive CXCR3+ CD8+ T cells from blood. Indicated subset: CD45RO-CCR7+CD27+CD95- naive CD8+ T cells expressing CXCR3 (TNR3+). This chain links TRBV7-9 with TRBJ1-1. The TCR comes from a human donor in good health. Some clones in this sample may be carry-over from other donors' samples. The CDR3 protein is CASTLAGTEAFF.